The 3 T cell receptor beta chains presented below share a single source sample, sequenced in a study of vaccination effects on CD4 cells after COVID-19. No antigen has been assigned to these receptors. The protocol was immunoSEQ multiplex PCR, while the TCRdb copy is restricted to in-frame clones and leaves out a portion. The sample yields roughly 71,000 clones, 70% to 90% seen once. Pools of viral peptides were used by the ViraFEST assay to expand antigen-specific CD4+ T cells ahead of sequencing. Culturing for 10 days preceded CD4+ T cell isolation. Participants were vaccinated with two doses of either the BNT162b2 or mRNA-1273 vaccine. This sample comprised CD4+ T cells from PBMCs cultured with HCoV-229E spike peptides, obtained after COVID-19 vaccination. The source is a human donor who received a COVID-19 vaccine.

CDR3 DNA sequence: TGTGCCAGCAGCCCTGTGGGACAGGGGGACACTGAAGCTTTCTTT. Translation gives CASSPVGQGDTEAFF. The genes are TRBV6-6 and TRBJ1-1, with TRBD1 identical over 11 bases. The CDR3 contains 15 residues. Germline CDR1 is MNHNY and CDR2 is SVGAGI (reference sequence). Trimming at V came to 6 bases and at J to 3 bases, leaving 6 bases not matched to a gene.

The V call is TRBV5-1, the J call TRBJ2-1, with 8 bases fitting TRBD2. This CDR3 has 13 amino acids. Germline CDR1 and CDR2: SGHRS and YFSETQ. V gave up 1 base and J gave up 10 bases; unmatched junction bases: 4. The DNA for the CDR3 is TGCGCCAGCAGCTTGTTGCGGGGGGTGGAGCAGTTCTTC. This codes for CASSLLRGVEQFF.

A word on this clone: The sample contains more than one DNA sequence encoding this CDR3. The CDR3 region is CASRHSNQPQHF. DNA of the CDR3: TGTGCCAGCAGACATAGCAATCAGCCCCAGCATTTT. This rearrangement joins TRBV6-5 to TRBJ1-5; D is ambiguous. Germline assignment: CDR1 MNHEY and CDR2 SVGAGI. CDR3 length: 12 amino acids. V was cut by 6 bases and J by 0 bases, with 3 bases left in between.